This T cell receptor beta chain was obtained from a study of blood T cell repertoires in COVID-19. CDR3 length equals 11 residues. The V end was cut by 7 bases, the J end by 4 bases, with 7 bases between. As processed by the authors: Amplification from reference gene primers served as the basis for estimated nucleated cell counts. The protocol was immunoSEQ multiplex PCR, while the TCRdb copy is restricted to in-frame clones and leaves out a portion. The V and J calls and clone size were taken over from that table, and D and trimming were inferred from the DNA. This sample carries about 310,000 clones, approximately 89% of them seen once, and the ten largest clones take around 8%.

The chain carries TRBV12-3 or TRBV12-4 and TRBJ1-2; D ambiguous. The sequence was collected from a woman between 45 and 60 years old who had recovered from COVID-19. The sample was peripheral blood. CDR3 nucleotides: TGTGCCAGCACCAACAGCTATGGCTACACCTTC. It codes for CASTNSYGYTF.